This TCR beta chain derives from a study of shared clonotypes between healthy human individuals (dated by TCRdb to the early 2020s). Notes on the research overall: The cohort included a few men and two women between 18 and 49 years of age. Between about 0.85 and 8.9 billion PBMCs per donor were obtained by leukapheresis. For each donor, CD4 naive and CD4 memory were each run on three plates, CD8 naive on two plates, and CD8 memory on one plate. To increase sequencing depth and limit assay-specific biases, TCR repertoire library preparation and sequencing were carried out by different laboratories using diverse techniques. To estimate repertoire size and how much clonotypes are shared between individuals, the study performed deep sequencing of blood TCR repertoires from a few healthy adults. What the study reported, not specific to this receptor: Sampling was restricted to blood, and TCR repertoires in tissue are likely to differ from TCR repertoires in blood. Based on pairwise subsampling, the degree of clonotype sharing among donors was expected to be affected by sequencing depth. Sharing across a few donors was observed for about 5% of naive CD4, over 3% of naive CD8, around 2.5% of memory CD4, and roughly 0.4% of memory CD8 clonotypes. Compared with non-shared clonotypes, clonotypes shared by all four sorted-subset donors had higher generation probabilities. Rarefaction of sorted-subset datasets indicated incomplete sequencing despite the large sequencing depth. The genetic and exposure-history diversity represented was limited by the small number of donors. Naive subsets generally had larger estimated clonotype richness than memory subsets did.

For the CD8 naive samples, CD45RO-negative cells were positively selected for CCR7, yielding a CD45RA+CCR7+ population from which TemRA cells were excluded. The donors were healthy, HIV-negative adults who had no recently reported acute infections or vaccinations. Every donor was a Caucasian adult residing in Nashville, Tennessee, USA. After blood collection by leukapheresis, PBMCs were isolated using Ficoll-Histopaque density gradient centrifugation and then cryopreserved in the vapor phase of liquid nitrogen. Purity and quantity of every magnetically sorted T cell population were checked by analytical flow cytometry. Each sorted fraction had its genomic DNA isolated and then quantified by UV absorbance on a Nanodrop 2000c. TCR CDR3 regions were amplified from genomic DNA by multiplex PCR using the deep immunoSEQ assay. Extracted genomic DNA from each cell subset was spread evenly across all wells of several immunoSEQ 96-well plates, with each plate serving as a replicate. For sorted subsets, approximately 0.2 ug of genomic DNA, equivalent to 30,000 or so T cell genomes, went into each replicate PCR. Purified libraries were quantified with a Qubit 3.0 fluorometer, sized on a Bioanalyzer 2100, and re-quantified with the KAPA Library Quantification kit. A separate single-read 150-cycle Illumina NextSeq 550 flow cell was used to sequence each immunoSEQ 96-well plate. The paper's processing steps were these. Because the immunoSEQ output held only junctional sequences and lacked quality scores, the filtering could not match the filtering applied to full-length reads. To assign V/J genes and CDR3, sequences were annotated against IMGT germline references using PyIR, a Python wrapper for IgBLAST v1.9. Reads with weak V/J assignments (E-value above 1e-6), missing CDR3, stop codons, out-of-frame junctions, or ambiguous translated residues were removed. A V3J clonotype was defined by an identical inferred V gene, J gene, and CDR3 amino acid sequence. The percentage overlap between two repertoires was calculated by dividing the number of shared unique clonotypes by the size of the smaller repertoire. Richness of each repertoire was evaluated using RTK rarefaction, the Chao1 estimator, and Recon v2.1 estimates of unobserved clonotypes. OLGA was used to compute generation probabilities for all TCRbeta clonotypes that the gDNA method yielded from a handful of donors. Not all clones reach the TCRdb copy of this immuneACCESS table, which keeps in-frame sequences only. Checked studies attribute under half of the gap to unresolved V genes and leave the rest unexplained. V and J calls and clone size are given by that table; D and trimming were obtained from the DNA. This sample is represented by nearly 600,000 clones; over 95% of them were singletons. The ten largest clones add up to 0.11% of the sample.

Notes on this clone: No antigen is known for it. No base qualities exist here, and no much larger clone lies one base off it.

The CDR3 holds 15 amino acids from the cysteine to the phenylalanine. The read is trimmed to its CDR3 DNA, 45 bases read in frame from base 1. V lost 2 bases and J lost 5 bases, and the count of bases not matched to a germline gene is 6. CDR1 is given as SGDLS and CDR2 as YYNGEE, both from the germline V gene. The TCR sequence derives from a woman younger than 45 in good health. In this chain, TRBV9 is recombined with TRBJ2-3, and TRBD1 matches 9 of the central bases. Sequenced: naive CD8+ T cells sorted from blood. The label giving this sample's cell subset or site can be read as: CD45RA+CCR7+. Read as DNA, the sequence is TGTGCCAGCAGCGTCCGGGACAGGGTGAGAGATACGCAGTATTTT. Its protein reads: CASSVRDRVRDTQYF.